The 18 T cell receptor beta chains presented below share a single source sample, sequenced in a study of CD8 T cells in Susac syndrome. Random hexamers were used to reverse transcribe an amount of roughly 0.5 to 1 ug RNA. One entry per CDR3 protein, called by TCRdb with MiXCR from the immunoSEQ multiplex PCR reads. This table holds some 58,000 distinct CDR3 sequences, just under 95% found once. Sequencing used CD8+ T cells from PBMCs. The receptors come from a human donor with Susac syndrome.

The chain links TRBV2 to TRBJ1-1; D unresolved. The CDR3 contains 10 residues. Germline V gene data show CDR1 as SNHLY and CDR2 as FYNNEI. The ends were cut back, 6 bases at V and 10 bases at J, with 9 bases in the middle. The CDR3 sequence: CASSGLSAFF. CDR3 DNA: TGTGCCAGCAGCGGGTTATCAGCTTTCTTT. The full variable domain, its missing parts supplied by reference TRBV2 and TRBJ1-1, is EPEVTQTPSHQVTQMGQEVILRCVPISNHLYFYWYRQILGQKVEFLVSFYNNEISEKSEIFDDQFSVERPDGSNFTLKIRSTKLEDSAMYFCASSGLSAFFGQGTRLTVV.

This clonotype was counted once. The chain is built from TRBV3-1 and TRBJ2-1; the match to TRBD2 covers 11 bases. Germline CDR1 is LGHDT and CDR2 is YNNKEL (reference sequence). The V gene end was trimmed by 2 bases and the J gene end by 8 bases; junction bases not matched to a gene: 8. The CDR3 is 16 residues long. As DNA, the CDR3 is TGTGCCAGCAGCCAAATAGCGGGGGGGCTCCCCGATGAGCAGTTCTTC. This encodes CASSQIAGGLPDEQFF.

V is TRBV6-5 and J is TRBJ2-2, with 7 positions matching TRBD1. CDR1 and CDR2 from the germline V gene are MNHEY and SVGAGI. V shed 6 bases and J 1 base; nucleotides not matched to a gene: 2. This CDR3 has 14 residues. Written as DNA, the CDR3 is TGTGCCAGCAGGGGGACAGTGAACACCGGGGAGCTGTTTTTT. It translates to CASRGTVNTGELFF.

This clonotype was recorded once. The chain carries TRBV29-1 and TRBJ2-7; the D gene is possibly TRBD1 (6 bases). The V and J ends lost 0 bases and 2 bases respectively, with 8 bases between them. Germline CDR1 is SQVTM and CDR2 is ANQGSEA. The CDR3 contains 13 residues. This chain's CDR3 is CSVEEQGTYEQYF. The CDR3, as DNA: TGCAGCGTTGAAGAACAGGGAACCTACGAGCAGTACTTC.

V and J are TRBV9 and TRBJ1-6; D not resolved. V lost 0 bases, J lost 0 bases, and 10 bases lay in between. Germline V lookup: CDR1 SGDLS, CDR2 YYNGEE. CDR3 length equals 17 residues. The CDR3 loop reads CASSVGPGGSYNSPLHF. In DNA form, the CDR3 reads TGTGCCAGCAGCGTAGGGCCCGGTGGCTCCTATAATTCACCCCTCCACTTT.

The CDR3 protein is CASSERERGPSDTQYF. The DNA of the CDR3 is TGTGCCAGCAGTGAAAGGGAGCGGGGGCCATCAGATACGCAGTATTTT. V is TRBV2 and J is TRBJ2-3, with TRBD2 identical over 8 bases. This CDR3 has 16 residues. CDR1 SNHLY and CDR2 FYNNEI come from the germline V gene. J lost 4 bases, V lost 2 bases, and 8 bases had no gene match.

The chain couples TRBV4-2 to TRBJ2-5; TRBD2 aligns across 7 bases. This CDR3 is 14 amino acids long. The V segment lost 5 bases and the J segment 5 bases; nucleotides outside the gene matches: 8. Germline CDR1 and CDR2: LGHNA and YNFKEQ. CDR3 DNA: TGTGCCAGCAGCGTACGACTAGCCGCGGAGACCCAGTACTTC. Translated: CASSVRLAAETQYF.

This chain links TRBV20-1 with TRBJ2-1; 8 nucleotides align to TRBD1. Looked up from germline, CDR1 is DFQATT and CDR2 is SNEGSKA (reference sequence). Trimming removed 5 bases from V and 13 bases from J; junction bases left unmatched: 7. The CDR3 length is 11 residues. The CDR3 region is CSAPGTGVQFF. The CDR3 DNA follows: TGCAGTGCTCCTGGGACAGGTGTACAGTTCTTC.

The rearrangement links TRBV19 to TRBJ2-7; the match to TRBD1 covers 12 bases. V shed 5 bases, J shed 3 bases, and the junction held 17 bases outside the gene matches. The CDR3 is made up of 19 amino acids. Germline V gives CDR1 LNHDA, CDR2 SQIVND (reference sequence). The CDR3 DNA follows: TGTGCCAGTAGTTGGAGCCATCTAGACGGGACAGGGGGCTACTACGAGCAGTACTTC. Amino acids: CASSWSHLDGTGGYYEQYF.

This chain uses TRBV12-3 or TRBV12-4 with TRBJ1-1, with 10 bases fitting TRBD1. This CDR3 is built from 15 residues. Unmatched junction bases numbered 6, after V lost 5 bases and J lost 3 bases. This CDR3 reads CASSATDRGHTEAFF. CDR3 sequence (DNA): TGTGCCAGCAGTGCAACTGACAGGGGGCACACTGAAGCTTTCTTT.

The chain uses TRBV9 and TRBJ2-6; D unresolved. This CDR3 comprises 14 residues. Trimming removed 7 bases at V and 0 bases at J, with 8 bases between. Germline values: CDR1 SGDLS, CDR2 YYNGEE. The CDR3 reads CASGTASGANVLTF. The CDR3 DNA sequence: TGTGCCAGCGGAACTGCCTCTGGGGCCAACGTCCTGACTTTC.

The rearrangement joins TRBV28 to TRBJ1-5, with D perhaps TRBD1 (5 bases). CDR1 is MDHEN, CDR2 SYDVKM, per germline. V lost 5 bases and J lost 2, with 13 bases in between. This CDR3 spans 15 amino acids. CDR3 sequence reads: CASSVPRAGNQPQHF. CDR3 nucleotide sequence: TGTGCCAGCAGTGTACCCAGGGCTGGCAATCAGCCCCAGCATTTT.

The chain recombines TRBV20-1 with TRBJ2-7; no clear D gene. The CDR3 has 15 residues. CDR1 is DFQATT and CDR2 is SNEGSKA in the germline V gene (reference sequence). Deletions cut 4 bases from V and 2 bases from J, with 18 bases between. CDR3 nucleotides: TGCAGTGCTAAGTCCGCCGAGACAAGGCCCTACGAGCAGTACTTC. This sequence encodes CSAKSAETRPYEQYF.

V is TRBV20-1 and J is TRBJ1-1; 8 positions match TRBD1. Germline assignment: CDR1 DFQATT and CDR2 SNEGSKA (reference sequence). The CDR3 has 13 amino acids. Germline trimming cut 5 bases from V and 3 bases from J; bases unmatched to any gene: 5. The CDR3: CSAGTGGDTEAFF. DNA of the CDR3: TGCAGTGCTGGGACAGGCGGGGACACTGAAGCTTTCTTT.

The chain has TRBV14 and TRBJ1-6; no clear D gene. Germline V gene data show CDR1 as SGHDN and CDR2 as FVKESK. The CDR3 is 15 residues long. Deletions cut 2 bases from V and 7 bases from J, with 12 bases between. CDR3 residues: CASSQWVSGNSPLHF. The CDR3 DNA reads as TGTGCCAGCAGCCAATGGGTATCGGGGAATTCACCCCTCCACTTT. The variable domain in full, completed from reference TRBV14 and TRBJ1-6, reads EAGVTQFPSHSVIEKGQTVTLRCDPISGHDNLYWYRRVMGKEIKFLLHFVKESKQDESGMPNNRFLAERTGGTYSTLKVQPAELEDSGVYFCASSQWVSGNSPLHFGNGTRLTVT.

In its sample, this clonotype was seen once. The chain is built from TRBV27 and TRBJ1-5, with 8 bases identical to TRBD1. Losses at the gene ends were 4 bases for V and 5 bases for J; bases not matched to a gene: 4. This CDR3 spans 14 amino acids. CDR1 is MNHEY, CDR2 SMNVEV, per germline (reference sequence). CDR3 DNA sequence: TGTGCCAGCAGTTCGACAGGGGCATATCAGCCCCAGCATTTT. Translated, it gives CASSSTGAYQPQHF.

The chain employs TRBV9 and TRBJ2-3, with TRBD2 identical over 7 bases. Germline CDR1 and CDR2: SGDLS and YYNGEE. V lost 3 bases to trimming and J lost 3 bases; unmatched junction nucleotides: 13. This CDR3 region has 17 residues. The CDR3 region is CASSDNARGDSTDTQYF. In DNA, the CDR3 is TGTGCCAGCAGCGACAACGCTCGGGGGGATTCTACAGATACGCAGTATTTT.

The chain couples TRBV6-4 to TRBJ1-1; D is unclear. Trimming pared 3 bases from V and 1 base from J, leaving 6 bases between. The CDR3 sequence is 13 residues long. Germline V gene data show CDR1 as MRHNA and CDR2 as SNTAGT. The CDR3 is CASSERENTEAFF. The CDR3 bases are TGTGCCAGCAGTGAGAGAGAGAACACTGAAGCTTTCTTT.